These 10 T cell receptor beta chains were all obtained from the same sample, sequenced in a study of Ad26.COV2.S vaccination and SARS-CoV-2 variants. Here immunoSEQ multiplex PCR was the method, and the copy in TCRdb shows in-frame clones only, minus some. The table includes 450,000 to 550,000 clones, roughly nine tenths detected once. This sample's treatment: about 20 received Ad26.COV2.S at low or high dose, single or two shots; several received placebo; per-sample allocation not given. Day 63 after the first vaccine or placebo injection was the time point for sampling. Source: peripheral blood, taken in a trial of Ad26.COV2.S vaccine versus placebo. These receptors originate from a person aged 18-65 years who received the Ad26.COV2.S COVID-19 vaccine or a placebo.

The gene calls are TRBV7-6 and TRBJ2-1; TRBD1 agrees at 8 bases. Germline CDR1 SGHVS, CDR2 FNYEAQ. Trimming cost V 4 bases and J 6 bases; bases outside gene matches: 5. CDR3 length equals 14 residues. The CDR3 coding sequence is TGTGCCAGCAGCTCACGACAGGGGTTCAATGAGCAGTTCTTC. It codes for CASSSRQGFNEQFF.

The rearrangement joins TRBV5-5 to TRBJ1-6; D unclear. V lost 0 bases and J lost 4, with 8 bases in between. The CDR3 runs to 15 residues. Per the germline V gene, CDR1 is SGHKS and CDR2 is YYEKEE (reference sequence). For the CDR3, the DNA is TGTGCCAGCAGCTTGGTGGGTGTTTATAATTCACCCCTCCACTTT. Its protein product is CASSLVGVYNSPLHF.

The chain uses TRBV15 and TRBJ1-4; no firm D call. The V end was cut by 1 base, the J end by 2 bases, with 5 bases between. Germline CDR1 LNHNV, CDR2 YYDKDF (reference sequence). The CDR3 sequence is 14 residues long. Here the CDR3 DNA reads TGTGCCACCAGCAGAGTCAGTACTAATGAAAAACTGTTTTTT. It encodes CATSRVSTNEKLFF.

This clone was observed a single time. The CDR3 DNA follows: TGTGCCAGCACTCCCTCCGAGGGGACAGGGGAGGCTGAGACCCAGTACTTC. Translated: CASTPSEGTGEAETQYF. This chain joins TRBV2 and TRBJ2-5; TRBD1 agrees at 10 bases. This CDR3 region has 17 residues. The junction had 16 bases not matched to a gene; V was cut back by 7 bases and J by 5 bases. The germline V gene has CDR1 SNHLY and CDR2 FYNNEI.

The chain couples TRBV7-8 to TRBJ1-5; D is possibly TRBD1 (5 bases). The V gene's germline CDR1 is SGHVS and CDR2 FQNEAQ. Trimming pared 1 base from V and 4 bases from J, leaving 8 bases between. The CDR3 has 14 amino acids. CDR3 loop: CASSLGTQNQPQHF. The CDR3 nucleotides read TGTGCCAGCAGCTTAGGGACACAAAATCAGCCCCAGCATTTT.

A single count supports this clone. This rearrangement joins TRBV7-3 to TRBJ1-1, with D possibly matching TRBD1 (5 bases). V was pared by 4 bases and J by 2 bases, with 11 bases between. The V gene's germline CDR1 is SGHTA and CDR2 FQGTGA. This CDR3 contains 14 residues. This CDR3 reads CASSWGNDNTEAFF. The CDR3 DNA reads as TGTGCCAGCAGCTGGGGGAACGACAACACTGAAGCTTTCTTT.

The chain recombines TRBV6-5 with TRBJ1-1; a weak D match, TRBD1 (6 bases). Germline CDR1 reads MNHEY; CDR2 reads SVGAGI. V gave up 0 bases and J gave up 7 bases, with 15 bases separating them. CDR3 size: 15 residues. CDR3 nucleotide sequence: TGTGCCAGCAGTTACTCTGAGGACAGTTTAATTGAAGCTTTCTTT. Protein: CASSYSEDSLIEAFF.

As for this clone: Germline is not matched at one junction end, which may reflect a read error. The rearrangement uses TRBV27 and TRBJ2-7; TRBD2 is a possible D gene (6 bases). The CDR3 sequence is 14 residues long. Germline values: CDR1 MNHEY, CDR2 SMNVEV (reference sequence). In DNA form, the CDR3 reads TGTGCCAGCAGTTCTCGACTAGATTCCTCCGAGCAGTACTTC. Amino acid sequence: CASSSRLDSSEQYF.

The chain combines TRBV7-2 with TRBJ2-7; D possibly corresponds to TRBD1 (6 bases). The CDR3 spans 14 residues. Germline CDR1 reads SGHTA; CDR2 reads FQGNSA. The germline V and J ends were trimmed by 5 bases and 4 bases, with 15 bases remaining between them. The CDR3 here is CASSPRQGQYEQYF. DNA for the CDR3: TGTGCCAGCAGCCCCCGGCAGGGGCAATACGAGCAGTACTTC.

This sequence joins TRBV24-1 and TRBJ2-7, with TRBD1 matching 8 bases. Trimming at V came to 2 bases and at J to 2 bases, leaving 7 bases not matched to a gene. The CDR3 has 16 amino acids. The germline CDR1 and CDR2 sequences are KGHDR and SFDVKD. The CDR3 region has the DNA TGTGCCACCAGTGATTCGACAGGGGACAGCCCCTACGAGCAGTACTTC. This encodes CATSDSTGDSPYEQYF.